This T cell receptor (beta chain) was found in a study of cytomegalovirus exposure and HLA in healthy donors. The junction had 10 bases not matched to a gene; V was cut back by 3 bases and J by 5 bases. This CDR3 contains 15 residues. Germline V lookup: CDR1 SGDLS, CDR2 YYNGEE. The PCR made use of 60 Vbeta and 13 Jbeta primers. Method: immunoSEQ multiplex PCR; TCRdb's copy keeps in-frame clones and lacks some. The sample lists fewer than 250,000 clones, roughly 85% occurring once. The chain recombines TRBV9 with TRBJ2-5; 7 bases align to TRBD1. The receptor comes from a male donor in good health and CMV-seronegative. Sequenced input: PBMCs. The CDR3 sequence is CASSAGTEIRETQYF. DNA of the CDR3: TGTGCCAGCAGCGCCGGGACAGAGATCCGGGAGACCCAGTACTTC.